These 18 T cell receptor beta chains originate from one sample sequenced in a study of OX40 agonist ivuxolimab in advanced cancers. Assay: immunoSEQ multiplex PCR; the TCRdb copy retains only in-frame clones and omits some. The repertoire holds about 49,000 clones, with 88% as singletons. The specimen comprised CD4+ or CD8+ T cells sorted from blood, sampled in a trial of the OX40 agonist ivuxolimab. These receptors all come from an adult with an advanced solid tumor such as melanoma, head and neck, liver or kidney cancer.

The chain uses TRBV29-1 and TRBJ2-3; 10 bases match TRBD1. In germline, CDR1 is SQVTM, CDR2 ANQGSEA. Trimming removed 1 base from V and 6 bases from J; junction bases left unmatched: 10. The CDR3 is 16 residues long. DNA for the CDR3: TGCAGCGTTGAAGTTCGGCCGGGACAGGGGTACGATACGCAGTATTTT. As protein: CSVEVRPGQGYDTQYF.

This chain links TRBV5-4 with TRBJ2-3; 10 bases map to TRBD2. There are 18 residues in the CDR3. V lost 5 bases to trimming and J lost 1 base; unmatched junction nucleotides: 13. The germline V gene encodes CDR1 SGHNT and CDR2 YYREEE (reference sequence). This CDR3 reads CASRNRLAGGSGTDTQYF. In DNA form, the CDR3 reads TGTGCCAGCAGGAATCGATTAGCGGGAGGTTCAGGCACAGATACGCAGTATTTT.

The V and J genes are TRBV30 and TRBJ1-2; 7 bases align to TRBD1. This CDR3 has 13 amino acids. Germline-derived CDR1 and CDR2 are GTSNPN and SVGIG (reference sequence). With 3 bases clipped from V and 2 bases from J, the junction kept 3 bases outside the gene matches. CDR3 nucleotide sequence: TGTGCCTGGAGCCCGACAGGGAACTATGGCTACACCTTC. The encoded protein is CAWSPTGNYGYTF.

This chain links TRBV28 with TRBJ1-2; TRBD1 is a possible D gene (5 bases). The CDR3 is made up of 13 amino acids. The V gene's germline CDR1 is MDHEN and CDR2 SYDVKM. Trimming left V 5 bases short and J 4 bases short, with 11 bases between. CDR3 sequence reads: CASSLRQIYGYTF. The CDR3 nucleotides read TGTGCCAGCAGTCTTAGACAGATCTATGGCTACACCTTC.

The rearrangement links TRBV7-2 to TRBJ2-7; 15 nucleotides match TRBD2. In germline, CDR1 is SGHTA, CDR2 FQGNSA. CDR3 length equals 14 residues. The V gene end was trimmed by 5 bases and the J gene end by 13 bases; junction bases not matched to a gene: 9. The CDR3 here is CASSPPGLAGGPYF. The CDR3 DNA sequence: TGTGCCAGCAGCCCCCCGGGACTAGCGGGAGGTCCCTACTTC.

A single count supports this clone. The chain is built from TRBV7-6 and TRBJ2-7, with TRBD2 matching over 13 bases. Trimming cost V 4 bases and J 2 bases; bases outside gene matches: 2. CDR1 and CDR2 from the germline V gene are SGHVS and FNYEAQ. The CDR3 totals 15 residues. The CDR3 protein is CASSSLAGGPYEQYF. In DNA, the CDR3 is TGTGCCAGCAGCTCACTAGCGGGAGGGCCCTACGAGCAGTACTTC.

The chain is built from TRBV6-5 and TRBJ2-1, with TRBD1 matching 9 bases. In germline, CDR1 is MNHEY, CDR2 SVGAGI. V lost 0 bases, J lost 0 bases, and 0 bases stayed unmatched. The CDR3 extends over 16 amino acids. This chain's CDR3 is CASSYSDRGSYNEQFF. The CDR3 DNA sequence: TGTGCCAGCAGTTACTCGGACAGGGGCTCCTACAATGAGCAGTTCTTC.

This clone was observed a single time. The chain carries TRBV5-1 and TRBJ2-7; unclear D gene. Germline loops: CDR1 SGHRS, CDR2 YFSETQ. The CDR3 runs 10 residues. V was cut by 4 bases and J by 9 bases, with 8 bases left in between. The CDR3 sequence: CASSGWLQYF. The CDR3, as DNA: TGCGCCAGCAGCGGATGGTTGCAGTACTTC. Full variable domain (remainder filled in from reference TRBV5-1 and TRBJ2-7): KAGVTQTPRYLIKTRGQQVTLSCSPISGHRSVSWYQQTPGQGLQFLFEYFSETQRNKGNFPGRFSGRQFSNSRSEMNVSTLELGDSALYLCASSGWLQYFGPGTRLTVT.

The chain recombines TRBV27 with TRBJ2-7, with D perhaps matching TRBD1 (6 bases). V lost 8 bases to trimming and J lost 3 bases, with 14 bases between them. Germline V gives CDR1 MNHEY, CDR2 SMNVEV (reference sequence). This CDR3 spans 13 amino acids. For the CDR3, the DNA is TGTGCCAGCGGAGTTGGGGGACACTACGAGCAGTACTTC. This translates into CASGVGGHYEQYF.

This clone was detected a few times. The chain has TRBV6-4 and TRBJ2-3, with D perhaps TRBD2 (6 bases). The CDR3 totals 15 residues. V dropped 0 bases and J dropped 5 bases, with 12 bases sitting between them. In germline, CDR1 is MRHNA, CDR2 SNTAGT. CDR3: CASSDSERAGDTQYF. The CDR3 nucleotides are TGTGCCAGCAGTGACTCGGAGCGGGCGGGAGATACGCAGTATTTT.

The chain joins TRBV9 to TRBJ2-2, with a tentative D call TRBD2 (6 bases). The CDR3 totals 18 residues. Trimming pared 3 bases from V and 0 bases from J, leaving 18 bases between. Germline V gives CDR1 SGDLS, CDR2 YYNGEE. The CDR3 sequence is CASSANPGGETNTGELFF. The CDR3 bases are TGTGCCAGCAGCGCGAACCCGGGCGGGGAAACGAACACCGGGGAGCTGTTTTTT. Full variable domain (missing parts from reference TRBV9 and TRBJ2-2): DSGVTQTPKHLITATGQRVTLRCSPRSGDLSVYWYQQSLDQGLQFLIQYYNGEERAKGNILERFSAQQFPDLHSELNLSSLELGDSALYFCASSANPGGETNTGELFFGEGSRLTVL.

This chain connects TRBV27 to TRBJ2-1; D gene uncertain. The ends were cut back, 2 bases at V and 0 bases at J, with 14 bases in the middle. Germline V gives CDR1 MNHEY, CDR2 SMNVEV (reference sequence). The CDR3 is made up of 17 amino acids. The CDR3 DNA sequence: TGTGCCAGCAGTTTACTAGGTACACTGAGCTCCTACAATGAGCAGTTCTTC. It translates to CASSLLGTLSSYNEQFF.

The chain links TRBV6-5 to TRBJ2-1; D call uncertain. This CDR3 comprises 11 residues. V lost 5 bases and J lost 4, with 3 bases in between. Germline loops: CDR1 MNHEY, CDR2 SVGAGI. The CDR3 region has the DNA TGTGCCAGCAGTAAATACAATGAGCAGTTCTTC. This sequence encodes CASSKYNEQFF.

The chain is built from TRBV2 and TRBJ2-3, with 7 bases aligning to TRBD1. The V segment lost 6 bases and the J segment 2 bases; nucleotides outside the gene matches: 5. The CDR3 sequence is 14 residues long. CDR1 and CDR2 from the germline V gene are SNHLY and FYNNEI. CDR3 sequence (DNA): TGTGCCAGCAGAGTAGGACAGGCCACAGATACGCAGTATTTT. This gives the protein CASRVGQATDTQYF.

The J gene is TRBJ1-1, the V gene TRBV5-1; D is unresolved. The CDR3 covers 16 residues. Germline-derived CDR1 and CDR2 are SGHRS and YFSETQ. The V end was cut by 3 bases, the J end by 0 bases, with 15 bases between. Here the CDR3 DNA reads TGCGCCAGCAGCTCTGGTGCCACCCTCTTGAACACTGAAGCTTTCTTT. This gives the protein CASSSGATLLNTEAFF.

The chain couples TRBV11-2 to TRBJ2-5, with TRBD2 as a possible D gene (6 bases). From germline, CDR1 is SGHAT and CDR2 FQNNGV. V was trimmed by 1 base and J by 4 bases, leaving 7 bases between them. CDR3 length: 13 residues. The chain's CDR3 is CASSLVRGETQYF. CDR3 in DNA: TGTGCCAGCAGCTTAGTGCGGGGAGAGACCCAGTACTTC.

On this clone itself: With a much larger clone just one base away, this may be a read error. The chain couples TRBV7-2 to TRBJ1-1; D is ambiguous. The ends were cut back, 2 bases at V and 1 base at J, with 5 bases in the middle. Germline lookup yields CDR1 SGHTA and CDR2 FQGNSA. CDR3 length equals 13 residues. The CDR3 loop reads CASSLRRNTEAFF. In nucleotides, the CDR3 is TGTGCCAGCAGCTTACGACGGAACACTGAAGCTTTCTTT. Together with reference TRBV7-2 and TRBJ1-1, the CDR3 gives the full variable domain: GAGVSQSPSNKVTEKGKDVELRCDPISGHTALYWYRQSLGQGLEFLIYFQGNSAPDKSGLPSDRFSAERTGGSVSTLTIQRTQQEDSAVYLCASSLRRNTEAFFGQGTRLTVV.

This clone was seen just once. V is TRBV9 and J is TRBJ2-6; 12 positions agree with TRBD2. CDR1 and CDR2 from the germline V gene are SGDLS and YYNGEE. The CDR3 spans 17 residues. Trimming cost V 4 bases and J 3 bases; bases outside gene matches: 5. The CDR3 nucleotides read TGTGCCAGCAGCCCCCGACTAGCGGGAGTTGGGGCCAACGTCCTGACTTTC. Amino acids: CASSPRLAGVGANVLTF.